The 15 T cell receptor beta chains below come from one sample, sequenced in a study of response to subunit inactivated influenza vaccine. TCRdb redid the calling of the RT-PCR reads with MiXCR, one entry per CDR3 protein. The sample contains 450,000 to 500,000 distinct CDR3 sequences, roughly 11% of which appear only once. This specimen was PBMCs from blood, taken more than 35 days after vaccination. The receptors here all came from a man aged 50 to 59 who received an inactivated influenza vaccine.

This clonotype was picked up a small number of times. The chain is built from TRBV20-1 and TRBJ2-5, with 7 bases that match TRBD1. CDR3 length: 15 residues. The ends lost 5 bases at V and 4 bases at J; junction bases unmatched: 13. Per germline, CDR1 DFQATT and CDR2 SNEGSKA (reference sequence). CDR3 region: CSARPTTGFGETQYF. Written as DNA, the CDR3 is TGCAGTGCTCGACCAACGACAGGGTTCGGAGAGACCCAGTACTTC.

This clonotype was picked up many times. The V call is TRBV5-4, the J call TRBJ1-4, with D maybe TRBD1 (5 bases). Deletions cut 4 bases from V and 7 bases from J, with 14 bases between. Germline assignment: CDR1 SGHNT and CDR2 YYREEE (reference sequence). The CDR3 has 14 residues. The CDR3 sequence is CASSPSDSREKLFF. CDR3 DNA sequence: TGTGCCAGCAGCCCATCTGACAGTCGTGAAAAACTGTTTTTT. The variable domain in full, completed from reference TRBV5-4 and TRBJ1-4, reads ETGVTQSPTHLIKTRGQQVTLRCSSQSGHNTVSWYQQALGQGPQFIFQYYREEENGRGNFPPRFSGLQFPNYSSELNVNALELDDSALYLCASSPSDSREKLFFGSGTQLSVL.

The CDR3 sequence: CASSLDRDSPLHF. CDR3 coding DNA: TGTGCCAGCAGTTTGGACAGGGATTCACCCCTCCACTTT. This chain links TRBV12-3 or TRBV12-4 with TRBJ1-6; TRBD1 matches 8 bases. The CDR3 spans 13 residues. The V segment lost 3 bases and the J segment 8 bases; nucleotides outside the gene matches: 0.

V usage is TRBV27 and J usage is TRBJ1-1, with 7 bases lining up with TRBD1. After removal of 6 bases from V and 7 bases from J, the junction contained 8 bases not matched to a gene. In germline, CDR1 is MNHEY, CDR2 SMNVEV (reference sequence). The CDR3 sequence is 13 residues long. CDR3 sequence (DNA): TGTGCCAGCAGAAGCACAGGGGTTGTTGAAGCTTTCTTT. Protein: CASRSTGVVEAFF.

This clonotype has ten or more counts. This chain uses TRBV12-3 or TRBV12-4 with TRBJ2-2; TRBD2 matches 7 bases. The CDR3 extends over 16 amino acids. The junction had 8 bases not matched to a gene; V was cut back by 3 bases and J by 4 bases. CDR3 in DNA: TGTGCCAGCAGTTTTACACTAGCGAGAGGCACCGGGGAGCTGTTTTTT. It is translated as CASSFTLARGTGELFF.

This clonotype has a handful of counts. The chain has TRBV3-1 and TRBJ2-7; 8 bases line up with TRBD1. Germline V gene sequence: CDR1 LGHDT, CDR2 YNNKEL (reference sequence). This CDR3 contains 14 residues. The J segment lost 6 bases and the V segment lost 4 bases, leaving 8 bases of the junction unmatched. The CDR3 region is CASSRAGTGSEQYF. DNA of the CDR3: TGTGCCAGCAGCCGAGCCGGGACAGGATCCGAGCAGTACTTC.

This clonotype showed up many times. DNA of the CDR3: TGTGCCACCAGTGTGGTTACGAAGGAAAACAATGAGCAGTTCTTC. Translated: CATSVVTKENNEQFF. This rearrangement joins TRBV24-1 to TRBJ2-1; D gene uncertain. The CDR3 runs to 15 residues. Germline CDR1 KGHDR, CDR2 SFDVKD. Deletions cut 5 bases from V and 5 bases from J, with 15 bases between.

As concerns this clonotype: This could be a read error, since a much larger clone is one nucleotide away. The CDR3 region is CASNLDRDTEAFF. The CDR3 DNA reads as TGCGCCAGCAACTTGGACAGGGACACTGAAGCTTTCTTT. The chain is built from TRBV5-1 and TRBJ1-1; 8 bases agree with TRBD1. Germline CDR1 reads SGHRS; CDR2 reads YFSETQ. This CDR3 has 13 amino acids.

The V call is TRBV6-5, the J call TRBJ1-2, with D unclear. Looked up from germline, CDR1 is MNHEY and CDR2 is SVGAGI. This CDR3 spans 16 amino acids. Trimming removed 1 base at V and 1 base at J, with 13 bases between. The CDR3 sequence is CASSYLSSGNNYGYTF. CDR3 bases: TGTGCCAGCAGTTACTTGTCATCGGGCAATAACTATGGCTACACCTTC.

Here the CDR3 reads CSASVGDSNQPQHF. CDR3 DNA sequence: TGCAGTGCTAGTGTAGGGGATTCAAATCAGCCCCAGCATTTT. The chain couples TRBV20-1 to TRBJ1-5; TRBD1 is a possible D gene (5 bases). This CDR3 spans 14 amino acids. The V gene's germline CDR1 is DFQATT and CDR2 SNEGSKA (reference sequence). V was cut by 3 bases and J by 4 bases, with 13 bases left in between.

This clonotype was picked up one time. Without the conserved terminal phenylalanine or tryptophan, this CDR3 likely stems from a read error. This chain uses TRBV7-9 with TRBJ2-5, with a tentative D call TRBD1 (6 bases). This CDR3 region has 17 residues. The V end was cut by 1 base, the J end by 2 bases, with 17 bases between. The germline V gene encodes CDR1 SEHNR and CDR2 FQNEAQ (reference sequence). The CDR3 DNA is TGTGCCAGCAGCTTAGAGCGGAACAGGGTACTTCAAGAGACCCAGTACTTA. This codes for CASSLERNRVLQETQYL.

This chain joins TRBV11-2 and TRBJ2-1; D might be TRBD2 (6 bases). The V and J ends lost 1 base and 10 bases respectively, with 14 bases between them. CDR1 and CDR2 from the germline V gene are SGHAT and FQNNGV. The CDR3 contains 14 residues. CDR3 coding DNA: TGTGCCAGCAGCTTAGTTGCGGGAAAATGGGAGCAGTTCTTC. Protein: CASSLVAGKWEQFF.

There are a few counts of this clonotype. Here the CDR3 reads CASSRDTRYYNEQFF. In nucleotides, the CDR3 is TGTGCCAGCAGCAGGGATACTAGATACTACAATGAGCAGTTCTTC. V gene TRBV7-2 combines with J gene TRBJ2-1, with D perhaps matching TRBD2 (5 bases). V was cut by 5 bases and J by 3 bases, with 14 bases left in between. The CDR3 spans 15 residues. Germline V CDR1 and CDR2: SGHTA, FQGNSA.

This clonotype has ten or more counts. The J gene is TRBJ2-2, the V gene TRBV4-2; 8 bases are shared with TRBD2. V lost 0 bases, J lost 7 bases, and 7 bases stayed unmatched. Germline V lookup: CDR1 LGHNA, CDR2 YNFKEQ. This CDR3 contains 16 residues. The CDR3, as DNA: TGTGCCAGCAGCCAAGATGGGGAGCGGGAGAGCGGGGAGCTGTTTTTT. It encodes CASSQDGERESGELFF.

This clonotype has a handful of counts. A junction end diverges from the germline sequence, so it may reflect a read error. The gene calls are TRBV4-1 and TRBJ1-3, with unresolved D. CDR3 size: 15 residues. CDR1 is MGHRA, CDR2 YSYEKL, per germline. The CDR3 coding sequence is TGCGCCAGCAGCCAAGGACGGTCCTCTGGTAACACCATATATTTT. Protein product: CASSQGRSSGNTIYF.